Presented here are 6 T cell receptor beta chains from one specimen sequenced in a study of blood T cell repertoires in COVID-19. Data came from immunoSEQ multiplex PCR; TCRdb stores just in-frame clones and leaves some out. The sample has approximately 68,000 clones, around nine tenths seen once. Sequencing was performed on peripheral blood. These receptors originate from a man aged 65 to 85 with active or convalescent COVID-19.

The CDR3 DNA sequence: TGTGCCAGTAGCGGGACTAGCGGGAGTATTGAGCAGTTCTTC. Translation gives CASSGTSGSIEQFF. The gene calls are TRBV19 and TRBJ2-1, with TRBD2 matching over 14 bases. This CDR3 is built from 14 residues. Germline V CDR1 and CDR2: LNHDA, SQIVND (reference sequence). V shed 6 bases, J shed 9 bases, and the junction held 4 bases outside the gene matches.

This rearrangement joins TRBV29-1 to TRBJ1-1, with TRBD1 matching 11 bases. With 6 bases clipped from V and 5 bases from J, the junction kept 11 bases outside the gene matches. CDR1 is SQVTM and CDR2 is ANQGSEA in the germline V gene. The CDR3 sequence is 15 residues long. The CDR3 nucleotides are TGCAGCGTCTGGGACAGGGGGGTGGTAGGTACTGAAGCTTTCTTT. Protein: CSVWDRGVVGTEAFF. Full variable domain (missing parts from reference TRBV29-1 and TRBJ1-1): SAVISQKPSRDICQRGTSLTIQCQVDSQVTMMFWYRQQPGQSLTLIATANQGSEATYESGFVIDKFPISRPNLTFSTLTVSNMSPEDSSIYLCSVWDRGVVGTEAFFGQGTRLTVV.

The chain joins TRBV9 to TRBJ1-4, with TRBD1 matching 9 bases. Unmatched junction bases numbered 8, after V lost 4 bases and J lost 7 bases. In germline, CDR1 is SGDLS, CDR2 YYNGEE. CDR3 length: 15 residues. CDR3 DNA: TGTGCCAGCAGCAAACCCGGGACAGGGACTGAAAAACTGTTTTTT. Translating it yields CASSKPGTGTEKLFF.

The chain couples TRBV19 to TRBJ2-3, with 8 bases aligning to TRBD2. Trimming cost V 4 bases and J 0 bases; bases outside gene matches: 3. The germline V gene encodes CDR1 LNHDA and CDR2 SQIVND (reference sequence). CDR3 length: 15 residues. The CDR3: CASSKTSVSTDTQYF. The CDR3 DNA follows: TGTGCCAGTAGTAAGACTAGCGTTAGCACAGATACGCAGTATTTT. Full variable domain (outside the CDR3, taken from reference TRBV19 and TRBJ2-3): DGGITQSPKYLFRKEGQNVTLSCEQNLNHDAMYWYRQDPGQGLRLIYYSQIVNDFQKGDIAEGYSVSREKKESFPLTVTSAQKNPTAFYLCASSKTSVSTDTQYFGPGTRLTVL.

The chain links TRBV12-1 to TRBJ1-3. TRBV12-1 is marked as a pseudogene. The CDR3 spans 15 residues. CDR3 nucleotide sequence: TGTGCCAGCAGCTTTGCAGCGGCCTCTGGAAACACCATATATTTT. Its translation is CASSFAAASGNTIYF.

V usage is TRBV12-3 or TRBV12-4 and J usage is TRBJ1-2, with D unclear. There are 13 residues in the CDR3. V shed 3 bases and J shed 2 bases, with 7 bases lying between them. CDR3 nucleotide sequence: TGTGCCAGCAGTTTGAGGCAGAACTATGGCTACACCTTC. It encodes CASSLRQNYGYTF.